This T cell receptor (beta chain) derives from a study of shared clonotypes between healthy human individuals. About this clone itself: The antigen remains unidentified.

Profiling relied on immunoSEQ multiplex PCR, and the TCRdb table lists in-frame clones only, not all of them. The repertoire holds 2.3 million or so clones, 90% to 95% seen once, with roughly 0.36% in the top ten. Study-level points and caveats: Rarefaction showed that sequencing of sorted subsets was incomplete (despite large depth).

This CDR3 is 16 amino acids long. Germline-derived CDR1 and CDR2 are SGHVS and FNYEAQ. V was cut by 0 bases and J by 0 bases, with 10 bases left in between. The material sequenced was naive CD4+ T cells from PBMCs. Subset indicated: CD45RA+ positively selected. The TCR was taken from a man between 18 and 35 years old in good health. Some clones in this sample may be carry-over from other donors' samples. The J gene is TRBJ2-3, the V gene TRBV7-6, with D hard to call. The CDR3: CASSLAVAASTDTQYF. CDR3 nucleotides: TGTGCCAGCAGCTTAGCGGTCGCGGCTAGCACAGATACGCAGTATTTT.